The next 7 T cell receptor beta chains were all read from a single sample in a study of control samples from healthy donors and cancer patients. Assay used: immunoSEQ multiplex PCR; TCRdb lists only in-frame clones, some missing. This sample yields 100,000 to 150,000 clones, of which roughly 91% are seen a single time; around 9% belongs to the top ten. The sequencing input was blood. All receptors derive from a man aged 35-49 years in good health.

The J gene is TRBJ2-7, the V gene TRBV7-9; 8 bases agree with TRBD1. With 5 bases clipped from V and 5 bases from J, the junction kept 5 bases outside the gene matches. CDR1 is SEHNR, CDR2 FQNEAQ, per germline (reference sequence). The CDR3 sequence is 13 residues long. This CDR3 is CASSPRGQDEQYF. The CDR3 coding sequence is TGTGCCAGCAGCCCGCGGGGACAGGACGAGCAGTACTTC.

The rearrangement joins TRBV7-2 to TRBJ1-6; 8 positions agree with TRBD1. Germline V lookup: CDR1 SGHTA, CDR2 FQGNSA. This CDR3 spans 14 amino acids. Unmatched junction bases numbered 6, after V lost 5 bases and J lost 9 bases. CDR3 in amino acids: CASSPGGAGSPLHF. The CDR3 bases are TGTGCCAGCAGCCCAGGGGGCGCGGGTTCACCCCTCCACTTT.

The chain combines TRBV21-1 with TRBJ1-4. TRBV21-1 is a documented pseudogene. The CDR3 extends over 14 amino acids. The CDR3, as DNA: TGTGCCAGCAGCCCCGGGGATAGTCGGGAAAAACTGTTTTTT. Protein product: CASSPGDSREKLFF.

V usage is TRBV11-2 and J usage is TRBJ1-5; D is ambiguous. Trimming took 0 bases from V and 5 from J, leaving 8 bases between them. The germline V gene encodes CDR1 SGHAT and CDR2 FQNNGV. The CDR3 extends over 14 amino acids. DNA for the CDR3: TGTGCCAGCAGCTTAGATTTGGGTTATCAGCCCCAGCATTTT. Translating it yields CASSLDLGYQPQHF.

This chain connects TRBV7-2 to TRBJ2-1; the match to TRBD1 covers 7 bases. The CDR3 has 18 residues. Looked up from germline, CDR1 is SGHTA and CDR2 is FQGNSA. Unmatched junction bases numbered 19, after V lost 5 bases and J lost 6 bases. This chain's CDR3 is CASSDIKFRDSLGNEQFF. The DNA of the CDR3 is TGTGCCAGCAGCGATATAAAATTCCGGGACAGCCTAGGCAATGAGCAGTTCTTC.

The V gene is TRBV29-1, the J gene TRBJ1-1, with D possibly being TRBD1 (6 bases). CDR1 is SQVTM, CDR2 ANQGSEA, per germline. V gave up 7 bases and J gave up 4 bases, with 16 bases separating them. The CDR3 runs 13 residues. The CDR3 reads CSAGRGEGTEAFF. CDR3 nucleotides: TGCAGCGCCGGGAGGGGGGAAGGCACTGAAGCTTTCTTT. The full variable domain, completed using reference TRBV29-1 and TRBJ1-1, is SAVISQKPSRDICQRGTSLTIQCQVDSQVTMMFWYRQQPGQSLTLIATANQGSEATYESGFVIDKFPISRPNLTFSTLTVSNMSPEDSSIYLCSAGRGEGTEAFFGQGTRLTVV.

The chain combines TRBV6-2 or TRBV6-3 with TRBJ1-5; maybe TRBD1 (5 bases). The CDR3 runs 14 residues. CDR1 is MNHEY, CDR2 SVGEGT, per germline. V shed 3 bases and J shed 5 bases, with 11 bases lying between them. The CDR3 coding sequence is TGTGCCAGCAGTTATCTCAGGGAAGATCAGCCCCAGCATTTT. This sequence encodes CASSYLREDQPQHF.